This TCR beta chain was documented in a study of spatial heterogeneity in lung cancer. TCRdb fed the 5' RACE reads into MiXCR, producing one record per CDR3 protein. The sample holds tens of thousands of distinct CDR3 sequences, 10% to 15% seen once. Documented time point: sample taken at primary tumor resection. Material for sequencing was whole RNA from tumor, nontumor lung or frozen PBMC, left unsorted. The sequences come from PBMCs, collected at surgery. The sequence came from a male donor with early-stage non-small cell lung cancer.

The CDR3 nucleotides read TGCGCCAGCTCCCTTGAGGGGCGCGGTCAGCCCCAGCATTTT. Protein product: CASSLEGRGQPQHF. J is TRBJ1-5 and V is TRBV5-1; D possibly corresponds to TRBD1 (5 bases). Trimming shortened V by 7 bases and J by 6 bases, and 17 bases separated the two germline ends. This CDR3 spans 14 amino acids. In germline, CDR1 is SGHRS, CDR2 YFSETQ.